These T cell receptor beta chains were read from a single sample in a study of cytomegalovirus exposure and HLA in healthy donors. TCRdb's table, derived via immunoSEQ multiplex PCR, lists solely in-frame clones and lacks some. The repertoire consists of around 150,000 clones, with more than 80% occurring once and the leading ten covering 5.5% to 8%. The sequenced material came from PBMCs. Receptors were obtained from a woman aged 25 to 39 in good health and CMV-seropositive. Each CDR3 is given with its conserved first and last residue. A D gene is named only where the DNA matches it firmly. Clone size appears in some rows only: once, few, many, or a class for an expanded clone.

v_gene	abundance	d_gene	j_gene	CDR3aa	CDR3nt
TRBV4-3	few	NA	TRBJ2-3	CASSQWRGRGGTDTQYF	TGCGCCAGCAGTCAGTGGAGGGGGCGGGGAGGCACAGATACGCAGTATTTT
TRBV7-6	NA	NA	TRBJ1-4	CASSLEIGGEKLFF	TGTGCCAGCAGCTTAGAGATTGGAGGTGAAAAACTGTTTTTT
TRBV19	NA	TRBD2	TRBJ2-1	CASSISGGSSYNEQFF	TGTGCCAGTAGTATTAGCGGGGGAAGCTCCTACAATGAGCAGTTCTTC
TRBV5-1	NA	NA	TRBJ2-4	CASSRTDRNIQYF	TGCGCCAGCAGCCGGACAGATAGGAACATTCAGTACTTC
TRBV28	NA	TRBD1	TRBJ2-3	CASTSWGTGVYF	TGTGCCAGCACCAGTTGGGGAACAGGGGTGTATTTT
TRBV6-4	NA	TRBD1	TRBJ1-1	CASSQGQSSTEAFF	TGTGCCAGCAGTCAGGGACAGTCCTCCACTGAAGCCTTCTTT
TRBV6-5	NA	NA	TRBJ1-1	CASSNLQGGHTEAFF	TGTGCCAGCAGCAACTTACAGGGTGGTCATACTGAAGCTTTCTTT
TRBV7-8	NA	NA	TRBJ1-1	CASSLYGIQGRGTEAFF	TGTGCCAGCAGCTTATATGGGATCCAGGGACGGGGGACTGAAGCTTTCTTT
TRBV18	few	NA	TRBJ2-2	CASSPSAGLSNTGELFF	TGTGCCAGCTCACCTAGCGCGGGGCTCTCGAACACCGGGGAGCTGTTTTTT
TRBV10-3	NA	TRBD2	TRBJ2-7	CAISSGLAFIYEQYF	TGTGCCATCAGTTCAGGACTAGCGTTCATCTACGAGCAGTACTTC
TRBV7-9	NA	TRBD1	TRBJ1-2	CSSSRQGQGVHYGYTF	TGTTCCAGCAGCCGACAGGGACAGGGGGTTCACTATGGCTACACCTTC
TRBV6-1	NA	TRBD2	TRBJ2-2	CASSEAETSGDSGELFF	TGTGCCAGCAGTGAGGCCGAGACTAGCGGGGATTCCGGGGAGCTGTTTTTT
TRBV4-1	NA	NA	TRBJ2-1	CASSQDGRGEQFF	TGCGCCAGCAGCCAAGATGGACGGGGGGAGCAGTTCTTC